This TCR beta chain was retrieved from a study of cytomegalovirus exposure and HLA in healthy donors (dated by TCRdb to about 2017). In terms of the full investigation: The 500 to 800 repertoires of the first cohort and the 120 or so validation repertoires were produced on the same platform, according to a later analysis. The aim of the study was to test whether cataloging public T cell receptors could identify signatures of past pathogen exposure. Besides the first cohort of hundreds of subjects, a separate validation cohort made up of over 100 different subjects was used. The study combined high-throughput TCR immunosequencing, statistical association of individual TCRs with disease status, and machine learning to predict cytomegalovirus infection status.

The library was built by means of the immunoSEQ multiplex PCR assay. The authors processed their data as follows. A statistical classification framework was built to diagnose cytomegalovirus status from the catalog of TCR beta chain sequences. TCRdb re-hosts the immuneACCESS table, in-frame sequences only. Its copies lack some clones; in the studies checked, an unresolved V gene accounts for under half of them, and the cause for the rest is not known. V, J and clone size are those of that table, while D and trimming were read from the DNA. This sample is represented by 250,000 or so clones; 90% of them were singletons. The ten largest clones capture 0.35% to 0.45% of the sample. For this clone: This receptor's antigen is unknown. No base qualities exist here, and no much larger clone lies one base off it.

The donors belonged to the validation cohort of around 110 subjects, which was separate from the roughly 670-subject first cohort. Study-wide conclusions, independent of this receptor: In vitro tests confirmed that a few of the cytomegalovirus-associated TCR beta chains recognize cytomegalovirus antigens. A total of 150 to 200 TCR beta chains were listed by the study as associated with cytomegalovirus. Subsequent analysis determined that TCRs grouped into clusters in the first cohort also showed a tendency toward co-occurrence across the roughly 110 validation repertoires, and 94% of cluster scores exceeded 0. According to the authors, the approach could potentially be generalized to other disease states and immunological phenotypes. The validation cohort had no HLA typing available for a later analysis, so co-occurrence within that cohort was assessed over all 130 or so repertoires. The classifier was reported to diagnose cytomegalovirus status with high specificity and sensitivity in both the original cohort and the validation cohort. Most TCR sequences were observed very rarely across donors, whereas some public TCRs were present in many individuals.

V ends up 5 bases short and J 5 bases short, with an unmatched junction base count of 14. The cysteine opens and the phenylalanine closes a CDR3 of 18 amino acids. CDR3 DNA only is kept here, 54 bases in frame from base 1. Sequences SGDLS (CDR1) and YYNGEE (CDR2) are obtained from the germline V gene. The sequencing sample was made of PBMCs. This TCR was sampled from a woman aged 18-35 years in good health and CMV-seronegative. The sequence joins TRBV9 to TRBJ2-1; 12 middle bases align to TRBD2. The CDR3 protein is CASSRGMTSGGPHNEQFF. The DNA sequence follows: TGTGCCAGCAGTCGTGGAATGACTAGCGGGGGCCCGCACAATGAGCAGTTCTTC.